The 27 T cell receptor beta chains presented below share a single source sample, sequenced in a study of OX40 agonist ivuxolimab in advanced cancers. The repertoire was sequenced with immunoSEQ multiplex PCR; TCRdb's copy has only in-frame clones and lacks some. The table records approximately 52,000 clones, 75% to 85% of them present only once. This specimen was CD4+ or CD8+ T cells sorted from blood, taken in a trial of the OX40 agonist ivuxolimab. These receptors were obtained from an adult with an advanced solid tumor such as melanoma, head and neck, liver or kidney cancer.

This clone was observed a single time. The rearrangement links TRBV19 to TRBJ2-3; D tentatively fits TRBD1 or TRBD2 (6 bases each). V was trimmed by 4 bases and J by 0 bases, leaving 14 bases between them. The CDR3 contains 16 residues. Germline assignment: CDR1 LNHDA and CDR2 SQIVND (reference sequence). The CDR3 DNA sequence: TGTGCCAGTAGTACCCCGAGAGGGGGGAGCACAGATACGCAGTATTTT. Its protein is CASSTPRGGSTDTQYF.

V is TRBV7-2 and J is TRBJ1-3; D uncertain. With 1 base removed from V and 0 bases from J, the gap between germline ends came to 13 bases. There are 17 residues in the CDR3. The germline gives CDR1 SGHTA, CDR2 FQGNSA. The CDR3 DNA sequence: TGTGCCAGCAGCTTAGACCAAGGCACCCGCTCTGGAAACACCATATATTTT. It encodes CASSLDQGTRSGNTIYF.

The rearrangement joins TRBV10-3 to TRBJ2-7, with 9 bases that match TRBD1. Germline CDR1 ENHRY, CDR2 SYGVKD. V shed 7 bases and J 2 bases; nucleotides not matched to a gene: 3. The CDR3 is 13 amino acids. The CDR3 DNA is TGTGCCATCACCGGACAGGGGACCTACGAGCAGTACTTC. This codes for CAITGQGTYEQYF.

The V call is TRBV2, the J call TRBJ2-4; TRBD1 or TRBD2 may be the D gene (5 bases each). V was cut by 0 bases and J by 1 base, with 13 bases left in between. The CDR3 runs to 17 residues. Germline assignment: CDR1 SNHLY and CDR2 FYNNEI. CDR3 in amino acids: CASSEALFGGAKNIQYF. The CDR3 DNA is TGTGCCAGCAGTGAAGCGCTTTTTGGGGGTGCCAAAAACATTCAGTACTTC. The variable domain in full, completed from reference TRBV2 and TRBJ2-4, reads EPEVTQTPSHQVTQMGQEVILRCVPISNHLYFYWYRQILGQKVEFLVSFYNNEISEKSEIFDDQFSVERPDGSNFTLKIRSTKLEDSAMYFCASSEALFGGAKNIQYFGAGTRLSVL.

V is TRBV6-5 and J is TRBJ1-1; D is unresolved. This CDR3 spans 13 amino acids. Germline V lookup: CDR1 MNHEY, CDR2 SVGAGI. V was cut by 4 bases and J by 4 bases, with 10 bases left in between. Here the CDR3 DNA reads TGTGCCAGCAGTTTGGATCTAGCCACTGAAGCTTTCTTT. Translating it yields CASSLDLATEAFF.

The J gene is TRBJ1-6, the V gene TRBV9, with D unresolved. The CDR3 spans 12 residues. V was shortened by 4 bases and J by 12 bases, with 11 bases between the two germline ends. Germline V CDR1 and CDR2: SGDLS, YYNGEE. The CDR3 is CASSLSGEPLHF. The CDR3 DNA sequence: TGTGCCAGCAGCCTATCCGGGGAACCCCTCCACTTT.

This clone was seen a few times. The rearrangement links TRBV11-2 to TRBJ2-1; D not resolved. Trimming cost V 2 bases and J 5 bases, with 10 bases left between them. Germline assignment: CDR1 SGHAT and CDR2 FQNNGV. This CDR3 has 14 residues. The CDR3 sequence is CASSLFGTDNEQFF. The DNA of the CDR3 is TGTGCCAGCAGCTTATTTGGAACAGACAATGAGCAGTTCTTC.

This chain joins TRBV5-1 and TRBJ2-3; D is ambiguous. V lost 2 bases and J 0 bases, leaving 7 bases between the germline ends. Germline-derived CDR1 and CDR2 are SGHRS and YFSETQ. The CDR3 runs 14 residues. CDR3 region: CASSLPTSTDTQYF. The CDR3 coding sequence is TGCGCCAGCAGCTTACCGACGAGCACAGATACGCAGTATTTT.

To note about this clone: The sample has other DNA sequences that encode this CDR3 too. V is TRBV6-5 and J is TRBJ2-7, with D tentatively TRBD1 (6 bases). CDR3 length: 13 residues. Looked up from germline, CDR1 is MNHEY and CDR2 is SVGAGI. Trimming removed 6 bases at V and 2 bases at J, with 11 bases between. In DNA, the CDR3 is TGTGCCAGCAGCCGCGGACAGCCCTACGAGCAGTACTTC. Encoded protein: CASSRGQPYEQYF.

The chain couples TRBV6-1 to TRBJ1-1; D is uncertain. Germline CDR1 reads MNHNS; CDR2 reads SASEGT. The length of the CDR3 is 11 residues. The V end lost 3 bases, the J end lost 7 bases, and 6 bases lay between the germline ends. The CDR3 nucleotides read TGTGCCAGCAGTGACTGGGATGAAGCTTTCTTT. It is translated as CASSDWDEAFF.

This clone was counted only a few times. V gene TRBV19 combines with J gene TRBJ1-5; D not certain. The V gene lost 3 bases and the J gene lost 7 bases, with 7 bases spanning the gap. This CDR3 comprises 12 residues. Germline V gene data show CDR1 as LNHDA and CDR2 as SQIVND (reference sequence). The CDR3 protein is CASSMFGQPQHF. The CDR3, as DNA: TGTGCCAGTAGTATGTTTGGCCAGCCCCAGCATTTT.

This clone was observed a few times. CDR3 residues: CASSLTDASSYEQYF. The CDR3 DNA is TGTGCCAGCAGTTTGACGGACGCAAGCTCCTACGAGCAGTACTTC. The chain employs TRBV28 and TRBJ2-7; D remains unclear. This CDR3 is 15 amino acids long. Germline loops: CDR1 MDHEN, CDR2 SYDVKM. The V and J ends lost 3 bases and 0 bases respectively, with 12 bases between them.

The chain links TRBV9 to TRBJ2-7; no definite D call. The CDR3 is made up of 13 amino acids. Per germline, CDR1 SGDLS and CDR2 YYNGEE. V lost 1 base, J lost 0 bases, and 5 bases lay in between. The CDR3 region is CASSVTGSYEQYF. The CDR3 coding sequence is TGTGCCAGCAGCGTAACCGGCTCCTACGAGCAGTACTTC. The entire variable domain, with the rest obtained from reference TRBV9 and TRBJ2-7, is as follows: DSGVTQTPKHLITATGQRVTLRCSPRSGDLSVYWYQQSLDQGLQFLIQYYNGEERAKGNILERFSAQQFPDLHSELNLSSLELGDSALYFCASSVTGSYEQYFGPGTRLTVT.

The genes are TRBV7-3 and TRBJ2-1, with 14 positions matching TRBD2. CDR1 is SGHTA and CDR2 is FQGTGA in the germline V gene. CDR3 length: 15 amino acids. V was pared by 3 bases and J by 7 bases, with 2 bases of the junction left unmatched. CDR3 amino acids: CASSLRLAGGNEQFF. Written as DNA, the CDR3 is TGTGCCAGCAGCTTGCGACTAGCGGGGGGGAATGAGCAGTTCTTC.

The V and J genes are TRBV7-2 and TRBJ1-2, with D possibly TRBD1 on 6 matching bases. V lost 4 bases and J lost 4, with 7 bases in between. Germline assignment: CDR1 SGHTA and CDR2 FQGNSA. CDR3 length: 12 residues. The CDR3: CASSSGVYGYTF. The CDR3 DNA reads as TGTGCCAGCAGCTCAGGGGTCTATGGCTACACCTTC. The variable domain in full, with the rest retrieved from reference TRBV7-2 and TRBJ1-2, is GAGVSQSPSNKVTEKGKDVELRCDPISGHTALYWYRQSLGQGLEFLIYFQGNSAPDKSGLPSDRFSAERTGGSVSTLTIQRTQQEDSAVYLCASSSGVYGYTFGSGTRLTVV.

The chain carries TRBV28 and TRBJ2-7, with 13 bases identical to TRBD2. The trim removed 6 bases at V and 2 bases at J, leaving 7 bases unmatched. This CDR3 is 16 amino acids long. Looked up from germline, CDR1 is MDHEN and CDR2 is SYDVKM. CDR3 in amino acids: CASSRTSGGSAYEQYF. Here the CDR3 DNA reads TGTGCCAGCAGCCGGACTAGCGGGGGTTCAGCCTACGAGCAGTACTTC.

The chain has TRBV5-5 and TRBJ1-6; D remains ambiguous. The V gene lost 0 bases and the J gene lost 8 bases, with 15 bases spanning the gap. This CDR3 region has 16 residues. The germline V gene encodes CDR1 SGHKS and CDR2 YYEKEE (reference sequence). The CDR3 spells CASSLAEAIWDSPLHF. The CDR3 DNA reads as TGTGCCAGCAGCTTGGCCGAGGCTATATGGGATTCACCCCTCCACTTT.

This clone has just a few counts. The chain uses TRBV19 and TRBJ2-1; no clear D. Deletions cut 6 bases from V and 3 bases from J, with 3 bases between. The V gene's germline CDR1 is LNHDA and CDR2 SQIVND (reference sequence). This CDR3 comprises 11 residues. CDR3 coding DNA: TGTGCCAGTAGGGACTACAATGAGCAGTTCTTC. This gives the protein CASRDYNEQFF.

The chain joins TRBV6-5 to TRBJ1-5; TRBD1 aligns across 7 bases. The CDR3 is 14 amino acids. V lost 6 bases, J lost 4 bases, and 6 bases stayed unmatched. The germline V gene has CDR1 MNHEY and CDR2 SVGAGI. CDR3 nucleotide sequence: TGTGCCAGCAGCCCGGGACAGTTTAATCAGCCCCAGCATTTT. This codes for CASSPGQFNQPQHF.

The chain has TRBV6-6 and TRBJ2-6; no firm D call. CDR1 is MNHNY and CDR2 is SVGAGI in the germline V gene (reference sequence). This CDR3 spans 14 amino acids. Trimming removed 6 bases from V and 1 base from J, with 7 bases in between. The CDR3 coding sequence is TGTGCCAGCAGGACCGGTTCTGGGGCCAACGTCCTGACTTTC. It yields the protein CASRTGSGANVLTF.

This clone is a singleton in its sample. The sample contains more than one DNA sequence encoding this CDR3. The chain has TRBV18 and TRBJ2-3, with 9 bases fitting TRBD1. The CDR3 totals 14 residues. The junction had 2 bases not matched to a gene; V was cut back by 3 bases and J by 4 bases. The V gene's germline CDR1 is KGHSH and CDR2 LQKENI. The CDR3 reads CASSPGQGSDTQYF. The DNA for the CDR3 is TGTGCCAGCTCACCGGGACAGGGATCAGATACGCAGTATTTT.

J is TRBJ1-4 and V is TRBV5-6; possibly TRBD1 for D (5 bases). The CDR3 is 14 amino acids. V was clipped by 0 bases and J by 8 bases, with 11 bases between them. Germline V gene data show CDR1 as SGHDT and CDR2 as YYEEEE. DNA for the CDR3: TGTGCCAGCAGCTTGGGGGGCGTTTGGGAAAAACTGTTTTTT. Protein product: CASSLGGVWEKLFF.

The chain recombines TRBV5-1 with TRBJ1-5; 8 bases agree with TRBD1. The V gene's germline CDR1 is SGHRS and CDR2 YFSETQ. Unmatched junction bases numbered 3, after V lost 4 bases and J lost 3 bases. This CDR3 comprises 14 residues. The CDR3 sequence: CASSLGQDNQPQHF. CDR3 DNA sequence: TGCGCCAGCAGCCTGGGACAGGACAATCAGCCCCAGCATTTT.

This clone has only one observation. The CDR3 sequence: CASSVLSDTQYF. CDR3 bases: TGTGCCAGCAGTGTCCTCTCAGATACGCAGTATTTT. This chain links TRBV2 with TRBJ2-3; D unclear. The CDR3 length is 12 residues. Germline CDR1 and CDR2: SNHLY and FYNNEI. Trimming removed 4 bases from V and 4 bases from J, with 6 bases in between.

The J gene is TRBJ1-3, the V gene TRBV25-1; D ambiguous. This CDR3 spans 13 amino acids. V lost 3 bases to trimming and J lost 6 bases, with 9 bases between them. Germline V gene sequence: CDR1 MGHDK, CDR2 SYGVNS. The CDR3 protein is CASSDGPLNTIYF. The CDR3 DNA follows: TGTGCCAGCAGTGATGGCCCGTTAAACACCATATATTTT.

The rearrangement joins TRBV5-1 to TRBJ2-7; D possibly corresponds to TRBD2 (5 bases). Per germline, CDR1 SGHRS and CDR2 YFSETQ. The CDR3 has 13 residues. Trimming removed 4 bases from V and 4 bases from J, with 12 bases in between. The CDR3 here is CASSAEANYEQYF. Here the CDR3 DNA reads TGCGCCAGCAGCGCGGAGGCAAATTACGAGCAGTACTTC.

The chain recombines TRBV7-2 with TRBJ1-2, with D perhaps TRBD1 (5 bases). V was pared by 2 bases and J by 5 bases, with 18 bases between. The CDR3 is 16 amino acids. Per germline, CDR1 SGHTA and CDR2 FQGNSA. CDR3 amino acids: CASSLSPGRESYGYTF. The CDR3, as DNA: TGTGCCAGCAGCTTATCACCGGGACGAGAGTCATATGGCTACACCTTC. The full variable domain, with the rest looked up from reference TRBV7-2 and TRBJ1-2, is GAGVSQSPSNKVTEKGKDVELRCDPISGHTALYWYRQSLGQGLEFLIYFQGNSAPDKSGLPSDRFSAERTGGSVSTLTIQRTQQEDSAVYLCASSLSPGRESYGYTFGSGTRLTVV.